The present T cell receptor beta chain was sequenced within a study of cytomegalovirus exposure and HLA in healthy donors. Notes on the study in general: In most subjects, TCR beta sequences reportedly gave accurate predictions of HLA-A and HLA-B alleles. A previous analysis found most TCR beta V segments productive roughly 90% or roughly 30% of the time. Rare TCR sequences predominated, though certain public TCRs were found in many donors.

Germline assignment: CDR1 MDHEN and CDR2 SYDVKM. V gave up 5 bases and J gave up 6 bases; unmatched junction bases: 13. The CDR3 loop spans 16 amino acids. A multiplex PCR was run with 60 Vbeta primers and 13 Jbeta primers. Authors' analysis steps: Later reanalysis found roughly 80 million unique TCR beta chains, 10 million to 12 million of them shared. Data came from immunoSEQ multiplex PCR; TCRdb stores just in-frame clones and leaves some out. The DNA gave D and trimming, while V, J and clone size come from that table. The sample lists around 140,000 clones, around 9.7% seen once, with less than 2% in the top ten. As regards this clone: Its antigen remains unidentified.

The clonotype comes from a man aged 45-65 years in good health and CMV-seronegative. Sequenced material: PBMCs. The gene calls are TRBV28 and TRBJ2-7; 10 bases map to TRBD1. The CDR3 is CASSPQVRGQGVEQYF. The CDR3 DNA is TGTGCCAGCAGTCCTCAAGTCAGAGGACAGGGGGTCGAGCAGTACTTC. The whole variable domain, filled in from reference TRBV28 and TRBJ2-7, reads DVKVTQSSRYLVKRTGEKVFLECVQDMDHENMFWYRQDPGLGLRLIYFSYDVKMKEKGDIPEGYSVSREKKERFSLILESASTNQTSMYLCASSPQVRGQGVEQYFGPGTRLTVT.